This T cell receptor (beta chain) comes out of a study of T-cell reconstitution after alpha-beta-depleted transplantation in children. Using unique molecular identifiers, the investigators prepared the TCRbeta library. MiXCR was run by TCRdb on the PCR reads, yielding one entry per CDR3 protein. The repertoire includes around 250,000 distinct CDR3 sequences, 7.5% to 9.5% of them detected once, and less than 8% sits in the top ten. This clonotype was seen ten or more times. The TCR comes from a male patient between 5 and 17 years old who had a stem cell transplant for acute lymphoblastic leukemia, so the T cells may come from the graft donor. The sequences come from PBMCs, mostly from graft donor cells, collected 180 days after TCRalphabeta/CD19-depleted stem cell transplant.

CDR3 DNA: TGCAGCGGTTCTTGGACTAGCGGGAGACGCGAGCAGTACTTC. It is translated as CSGSWTSGRREQYF. V and J are TRBV29-1 and TRBJ2-7; TRBD2 aligns across 13 bases. V was pared by 7 bases and J by 6 bases, with 9 bases of the junction left unmatched. The germline V gene encodes CDR1 SQVTM and CDR2 ANQGSEA. This CDR3 is 14 amino acids long.